This is a list of T cell receptor beta chains from one sample in a study of blood T cell repertoires in COVID-19. Sequencing used immunoSEQ multiplex PCR; TCRdb keeps in-frame clones, though not all of them. The table lists roughly 140,000 clones, about 84% of them singletons. Sequenced material: peripheral blood. All receptors derive from a woman aged 50 to 60 with acute or convalescent COVID-19. Each CDR3 is given with its conserved first and last residue. The D gene is left open where the match is weak. Rows may omit the clone size; those that give it use once, few, many or a size class.

D: TRBD1; V: TRBV18; size: few; J: TRBJ1-6; DNA: TGTGCCAGCTCAGCACAGGGGGACTATAATTCACCCCTCCACTTT; CDR3: CASSAQGDYNSPLHF
D: TRBD1; V: TRBV3-1/TRBV3-2; size: -; J: TRBJ1-4; DNA: TGTGCCAGCAGCCAACGGACAGGGAGGGAAAAACTGTTTTTT; CDR3: CASSQRTGREKLFF
D: -; V: TRBV4-1; size: -; J: TRBJ2-5; DNA: TGCGCCAGCAGCCAAGATCCCCTAGAAGAGACCCAGTACTTC; CDR3: CASSQDPLEETQYF
D: -; V: TRBV10-3; size: -; J: TRBJ1-1; DNA: TGTGCCACGGCGTTGGGGCAGTTGAACACTGAAGCTTTCTTT; CDR3: CATALGQLNTEAFF
D: TRBD2; V: TRBV7-9; size: -; J: TRBJ2-1; DNA: TGTGCCAGCAGCTTGGTTCTAGCGGGGGGGCTTCTATACAATGAGCAGTTCTTC; CDR3: CASSLVLAGGLLYNEQFF
D: TRBD2; V: TRBV7-2; size: -; J: TRBJ2-7; DNA: TGTGCCAGCAGCTTAGGACTAGCGGGGGGGCAGGACGCCGAGCAGTACTTC; CDR3: CASSLGLAGGQDAEQYF
D: -; V: TRBV7-8; size: -; J: TRBJ1-5; DNA: TGTGCCAGCAGCCCTGGGGCGGGGACGGGAGAGCGTTTTCAGCCCCAGCATTTT; CDR3: CASSPGAGTGERFQPQHF
D: -; V: TRBV25-1; size: -; J: TRBJ1-6; DNA: TGTGCCAGCAGTGTCCGAGGTTTAACCCTCCACTTT; CDR3: CASSVRGLTLHF
D: TRBD1; V: TRBV4-2; size: few; J: TRBJ1-1; DNA: TGTGCCAGCAGCCCGTACCCCGAGACAGGGGGATTGAACACTGAAGCTTTCTTT; CDR3: CASSPYPETGGLNTEAFF
D: -; V: TRBV9; size: -; J: TRBJ1-1; DNA: TGTGCCAGCAGCGTAGGTCAGGCGGGCACTGAAGCTTTCTTT; CDR3: CASSVGQAGTEAFF
D: -; V: TRBV6-5; size: -; J: TRBJ1-6; DNA: TGTGCCAGCAACTTGGAAACGGGTAATTCACCCCTCCACTTT; CDR3: CASNLETGNSPLHF
D: -; V: TRBV10-3; size: -; J: TRBJ2-7; DNA: TGTGCCACCAGTGGGGAGACCTACGAGCAGTACTTC; CDR3: CATSGETYEQYF
D: -; V: TRBV27; size: -; J: TRBJ1-1; DNA: TGTGCCAGCAGTTCCCGACCCGGACAGTTGAACACTGAAGCTTTCTTT; CDR3: CASSSRPGQLNTEAFF
D: TRBD1; V: TRBV2; size: -; J: TRBJ2-6; DNA: TGTGCCAGCTGGGACAGCCACTCTGGGGCCAACGTCCTGACTTTC; CDR3: CASWDSHSGANVLTF
D: -; V: TRBV7-9; size: few; J: TRBJ2-7; DNA: TGTGCCAGCAGCGATTACAGGGACGAGCAGTACTTC; CDR3: CASSDYRDEQYF
D: TRBD2; V: TRBV5-1; size: -; J: TRBJ2-7; DNA: TGCGCCAGCACCCCGGAGCGGGGGGTACACGAGCAGTACTTC; CDR3: CASTPERGVHEQYF
D: -; V: TRBV2; size: -; J: TRBJ1-6; DNA: TGTGCCAGCAGAAGAGTGTTAGTCGATCCGGGGGAAAATTCACCCCTCCACTTT; CDR3: CASRRVLVDPGENSPLHF
D: TRBD1; V: TRBV7-6; size: -; J: TRBJ1-3; DNA: TGTGCCAGCAGCTCGTGGACAGGGGGTTCTGGAAACACCATATATTTT; CDR3: CASSSWTGGSGNTIYF
D: -; V: TRBV7-9; size: -; J: TRBJ1-2; DNA: TGTGCCAGCAGCTTAAGGTCGGAGGGCTACACCTTC; CDR3: CASSLRSEGYTF
D: -; V: TRBV21-1; size: few; J: TRBJ2-1; DNA: TGTGCCAGCAGCCCAGACAATGAGCAGTTCTTC; CDR3: CASSPDNEQFF
D: -; V: TRBV19; size: -; J: TRBJ1-3; DNA: TGTGCCAGTAGGGTCGACGGGTCCTCTGGAAACACCATATATTTT; CDR3: CASRVDGSSGNTIYF
D: -; V: TRBV2; size: -; J: TRBJ1-3; DNA: TGTGCCAGCAGTAGTGGGGGCCGCTCTGGAAACACCATATATTTT; CDR3: CASSSGGRSGNTIYF
D: -; V: TRBV3-1/TRBV3-2; size: -; J: TRBJ2-2; DNA: TGTGCCAGCAGCCAAAGCGACACCGGGGAGCTGTTTTTT; CDR3: CASSQSDTGELFF
D: TRBD2; V: TRBV6-2/TRBV6-3; size: -; J: TRBJ2-3; DNA: TGTGCCAGCAGTTACTCGATCAAAACTAGCGGTGCAGATACGCAGTATTTT; CDR3: CASSYSIKTSGADTQYF
D: -; V: TRBV9; size: -; J: TRBJ2-3; DNA: TGTGCCAGCAGCACTCCCCCGGATACGCAGTATTTT; CDR3: CASSTPPDTQYF
D: -; V: TRBV28; size: -; J: TRBJ1-3; DNA: TGTGCCAGCAGTTTAAAGACAGCAACTGGAAACACCATATATTTT; CDR3: CASSLKTATGNTIYF
D: -; V: TRBV7-2; size: few; J: TRBJ2-7; DNA: TGTGCCAGCAGCTTTTTGACAGTTGGCGAGCAGTACTTC; CDR3: CASSFLTVGEQYF
D: TRBD1; V: TRBV4-3; size: -; J: TRBJ1-6; DNA: TGCGCCAGCAGCCCCGAACAGGGGAGGAATTCACCCCTCCACTTT; CDR3: CASSPEQGRNSPLHF
D: TRBD1; V: TRBV27; size: -; J: TRBJ2-7; DNA: TGTGCCAAGGCCTCGGGACAGCGATGCGAGCAGTACTTC; CDR3: CAKASGQRCEQYF
D: TRBD1; V: TRBV5-1; size: -; J: TRBJ1-1; DNA: TGCGCCAGCAGCCCATCACAGGGGGCGGGGTGGGCTTTCTTT; CDR3: CASSPSQGAGWAFF
D: -; V: TRBV9; size: -; J: TRBJ2-2; DNA: TGTGCCAGCAGCGTAGGACTTACCGGGGAGCTGTTTTTT; CDR3: CASSVGLTGELFF
D: -; V: TRBV5-6; size: few; J: TRBJ1-4; DNA: TGTGCCAGCAGCTTGGAGGGGTGGGAAAAACTGTTTTTT; CDR3: CASSLEGWEKLFF
D: TRBD1; V: TRBV14; size: once; J: TRBJ2-3; DNA: TGTGCCAGCAGCCAAGGGACAGGGGGTGGTGTGGATACGCAGTATTTT; CDR3: CASSQGTGGGVDTQYF